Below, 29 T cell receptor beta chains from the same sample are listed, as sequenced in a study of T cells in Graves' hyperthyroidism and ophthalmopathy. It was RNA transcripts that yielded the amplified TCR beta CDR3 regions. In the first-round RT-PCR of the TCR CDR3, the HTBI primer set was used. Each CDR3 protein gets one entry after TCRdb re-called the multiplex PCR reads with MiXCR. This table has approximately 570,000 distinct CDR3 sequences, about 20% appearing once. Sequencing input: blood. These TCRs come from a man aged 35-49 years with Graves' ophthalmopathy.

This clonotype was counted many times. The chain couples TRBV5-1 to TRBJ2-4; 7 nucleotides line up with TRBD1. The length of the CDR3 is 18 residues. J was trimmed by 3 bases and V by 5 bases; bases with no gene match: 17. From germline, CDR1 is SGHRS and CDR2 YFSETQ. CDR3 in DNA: TGCGCCAGCAGTTCCGCGGGTGTAACAGGGGTAGTCAAAAACATTCAGTACTTC. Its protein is CASSSAGVTGVVKNIQYF.

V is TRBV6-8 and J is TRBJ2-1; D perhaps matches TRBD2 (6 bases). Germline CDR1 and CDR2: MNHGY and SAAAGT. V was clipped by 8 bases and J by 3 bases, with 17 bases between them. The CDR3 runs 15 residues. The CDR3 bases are TGTGCCAGCTATTCCCGGGGAGGAATCTACAATGAGCAGTTCTTC. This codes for CASYSRGGIYNEQFF.

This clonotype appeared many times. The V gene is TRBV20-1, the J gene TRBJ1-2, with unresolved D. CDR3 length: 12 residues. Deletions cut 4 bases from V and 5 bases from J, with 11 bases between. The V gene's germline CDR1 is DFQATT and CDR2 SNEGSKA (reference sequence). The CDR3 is CSATLTGYGYTF. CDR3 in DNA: TGCAGTGCTACCCTGACGGGATATGGCTACACCTTC.

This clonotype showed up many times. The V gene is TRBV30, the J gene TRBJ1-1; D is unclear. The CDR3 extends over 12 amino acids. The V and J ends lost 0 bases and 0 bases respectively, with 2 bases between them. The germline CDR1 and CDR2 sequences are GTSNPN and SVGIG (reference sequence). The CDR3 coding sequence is TGTGCCTGGAGTGTCCTGAACACTGAAGCTTTCTTT. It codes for CAWSVLNTEAFF.

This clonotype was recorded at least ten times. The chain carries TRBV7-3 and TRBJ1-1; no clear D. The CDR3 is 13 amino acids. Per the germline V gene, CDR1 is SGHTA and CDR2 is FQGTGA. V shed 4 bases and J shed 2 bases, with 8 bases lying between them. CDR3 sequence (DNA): TGTGCCAGCAGCTCGGGTGACAACACTGAAGCTTTCTTT. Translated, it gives CASSSGDNTEAFF. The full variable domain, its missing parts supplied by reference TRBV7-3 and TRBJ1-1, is GAGVSQTPSNKVTEKGKYVELRCDPISGHTALYWYRQSLGQGPEFLIYFQGTGAADDSGLPNDRFFAVRPEGSVSTLKIQRTERGDSAVYLCASSSGDNTEAFFGQGTRLTVV.

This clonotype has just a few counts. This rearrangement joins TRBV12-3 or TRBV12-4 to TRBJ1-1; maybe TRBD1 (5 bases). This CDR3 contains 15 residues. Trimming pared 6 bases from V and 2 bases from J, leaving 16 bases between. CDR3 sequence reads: CASRWGPLINTEAFF. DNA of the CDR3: TGTGCCAGCAGGTGGGGCCCCCTCATTAACACTGAAGCTTTCTTT.

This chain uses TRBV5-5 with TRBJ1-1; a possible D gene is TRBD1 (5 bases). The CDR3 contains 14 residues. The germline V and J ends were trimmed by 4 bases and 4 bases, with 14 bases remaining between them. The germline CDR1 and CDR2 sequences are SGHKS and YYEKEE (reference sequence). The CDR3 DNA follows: TGTGCCAGCAGCCCTCCGTGGGGGGGCACTGAAGCTTTCTTT. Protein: CASSPPWGGTEAFF.

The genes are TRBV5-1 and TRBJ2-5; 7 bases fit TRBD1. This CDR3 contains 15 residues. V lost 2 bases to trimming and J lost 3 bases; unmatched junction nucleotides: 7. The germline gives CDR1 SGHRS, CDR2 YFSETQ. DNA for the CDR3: TGCGCCAGCAGCTTTCTACGACAGGGAAAAGAGACCCAGTACTTC. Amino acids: CASSFLRQGKETQYF.

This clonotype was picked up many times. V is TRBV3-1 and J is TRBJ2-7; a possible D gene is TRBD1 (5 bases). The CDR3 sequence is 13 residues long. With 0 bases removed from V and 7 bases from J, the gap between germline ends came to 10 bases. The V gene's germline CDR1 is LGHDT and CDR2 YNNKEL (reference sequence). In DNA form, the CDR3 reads TGTGCCAGCAGCCAAGATGGAGCAGGGGAGCAGTACTTC. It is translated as CASSQDGAGEQYF.

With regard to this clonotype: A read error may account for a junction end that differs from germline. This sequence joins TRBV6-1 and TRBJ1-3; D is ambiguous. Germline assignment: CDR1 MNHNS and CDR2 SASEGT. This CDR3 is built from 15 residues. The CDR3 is CASSEDLYSGNTIYF. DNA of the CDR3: TGTGCCAGCAGCGAAGACCTCTACTCTGGAAACACCATATATTTT.

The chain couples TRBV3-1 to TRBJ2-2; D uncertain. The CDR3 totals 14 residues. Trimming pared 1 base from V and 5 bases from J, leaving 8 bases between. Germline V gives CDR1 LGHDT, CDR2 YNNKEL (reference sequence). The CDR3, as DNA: TGTGCCAGCAGCCAAGCTGCAGTAACCGGGGAGCTGTTTTTT. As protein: CASSQAAVTGELFF.

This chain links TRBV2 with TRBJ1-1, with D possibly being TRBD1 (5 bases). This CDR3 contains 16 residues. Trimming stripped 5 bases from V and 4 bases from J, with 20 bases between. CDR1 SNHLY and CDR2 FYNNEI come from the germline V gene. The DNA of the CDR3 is TGTGCCAGCAGTTTAGCTGTCGGGGGGGAGGGCACTGAAGCTTTCTTT. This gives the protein CASSLAVGGEGTEAFF.

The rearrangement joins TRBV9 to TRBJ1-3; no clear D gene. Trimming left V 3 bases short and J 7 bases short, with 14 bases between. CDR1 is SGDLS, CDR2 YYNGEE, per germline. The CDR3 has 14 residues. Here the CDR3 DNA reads TGTGCCAGCAGCGCCGACGGATCCTTCAACACCATATATTTT. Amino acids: CASSADGSFNTIYF. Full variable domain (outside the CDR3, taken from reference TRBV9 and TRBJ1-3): DSGVTQTPKHLITATGQRVTLRCSPRSGDLSVYWYQQSLDQGLQFLIQYYNGEERAKGNILERFSAQQFPDLHSELNLSSLELGDSALYFCASSADGSFNTIYFGEGSWLTVV.

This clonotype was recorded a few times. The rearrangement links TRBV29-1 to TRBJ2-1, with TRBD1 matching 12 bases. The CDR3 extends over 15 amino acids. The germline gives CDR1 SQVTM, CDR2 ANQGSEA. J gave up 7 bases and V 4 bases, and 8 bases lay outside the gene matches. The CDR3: CSVVSGDRGLNEQFF. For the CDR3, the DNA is TGCAGCGTTGTATCGGGGGACAGGGGGCTGAATGAGCAGTTCTTC.

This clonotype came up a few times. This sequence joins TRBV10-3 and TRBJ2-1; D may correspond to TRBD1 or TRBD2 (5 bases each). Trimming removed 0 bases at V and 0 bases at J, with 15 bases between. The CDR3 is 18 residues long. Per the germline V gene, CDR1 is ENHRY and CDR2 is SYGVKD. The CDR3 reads CAISESARGASSYNEQFF. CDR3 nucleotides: TGTGCCATCAGTGAGTCGGCCAGAGGGGCTAGCTCCTACAATGAGCAGTTCTTC.

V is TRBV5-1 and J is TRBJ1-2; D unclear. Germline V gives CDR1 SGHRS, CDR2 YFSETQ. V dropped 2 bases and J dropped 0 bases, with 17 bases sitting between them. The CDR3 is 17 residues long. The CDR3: CASSLYPEAAANYGYTF. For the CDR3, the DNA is TGCGCCAGCAGCTTATATCCGGAGGCAGCGGCTAACTATGGCTACACCTTC.

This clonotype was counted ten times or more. The CDR3 spells CASSYPLAGAYEQYF. DNA for the CDR3: TGTGCCAGCAGTTACCCACTAGCGGGAGCCTACGAGCAGTACTTC. This sequence joins TRBV6-5 and TRBJ2-7; TRBD2 matches 11 bases. The V segment lost 2 bases and the J segment 2 bases; nucleotides outside the gene matches: 2. Germline CDR1 reads MNHEY; CDR2 reads SVGAGI. This CDR3 region has 15 residues.

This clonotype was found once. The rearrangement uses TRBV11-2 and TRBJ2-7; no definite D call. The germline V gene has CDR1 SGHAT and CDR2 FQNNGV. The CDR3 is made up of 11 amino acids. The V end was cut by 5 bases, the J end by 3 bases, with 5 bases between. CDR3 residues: CASSHDYEQYF. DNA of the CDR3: TGTGCCAGCAGCCATGACTACGAGCAGTACTTC.

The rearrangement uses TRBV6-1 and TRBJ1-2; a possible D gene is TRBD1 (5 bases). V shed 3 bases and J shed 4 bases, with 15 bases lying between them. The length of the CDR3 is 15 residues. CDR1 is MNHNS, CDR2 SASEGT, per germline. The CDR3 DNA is TGTGCCAGCAGTGATCCCAGGGTGGTTGTCTATGGCTACACCTTC. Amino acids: CASSDPRVVVYGYTF.

CDR3 DNA: TGCAGTGCTAGAGCGTCTAGCACAGATACGCAGTATTTT. Translating it yields CSARASSTDTQYF. V gene TRBV20-1 combines with J gene TRBJ2-3; D uncertain. Trimming removed 1 base at V and 0 bases at J, with 5 bases between. CDR1 DFQATT and CDR2 SNEGSKA come from the germline V gene (reference sequence). The CDR3 loop spans 13 amino acids.

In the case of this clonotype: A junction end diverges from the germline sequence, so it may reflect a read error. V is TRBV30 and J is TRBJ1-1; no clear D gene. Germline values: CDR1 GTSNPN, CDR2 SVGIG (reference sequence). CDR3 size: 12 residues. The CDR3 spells CARREGNTEAFF. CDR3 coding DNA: TGTGCCCGGAGGGAAGGGAACACTGAAGCTTTCTTT.

Written as DNA, the CDR3 is TGTGCCAGCAATCTCGGAGGGGGCTCCTACGAGCAGTACTTC. Amino acid sequence: CASNLGGGSYEQYF. The chain uses TRBV6-1 and TRBJ2-7; D is possibly TRBD1 or TRBD2 (6 bases each). V lost 7 bases to trimming and J lost 0 bases, with 13 bases between them. From germline, CDR1 is MNHNS and CDR2 SASEGT. CDR3 size: 14 residues.

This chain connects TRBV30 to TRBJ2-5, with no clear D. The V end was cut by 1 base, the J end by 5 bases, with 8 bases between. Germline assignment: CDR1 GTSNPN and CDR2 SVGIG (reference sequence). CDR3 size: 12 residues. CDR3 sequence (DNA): TGTGCCTGGAGTGCCCGTAGGGAGACCCAGTACTTC. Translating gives CAWSARRETQYF.

CDR3 DNA: TGTGCCAGCAGTTTGGTTCGGGCCCACACCGGGGAGCTGTTTTTT. As protein: CASSLVRAHTGELFF. The chain is built from TRBV27 and TRBJ2-2; D is unclear. Germline assignment: CDR1 MNHEY and CDR2 SMNVEV (reference sequence). The V end was cut by 3 bases, the J end by 3 bases, with 11 bases between. This CDR3 contains 15 residues.

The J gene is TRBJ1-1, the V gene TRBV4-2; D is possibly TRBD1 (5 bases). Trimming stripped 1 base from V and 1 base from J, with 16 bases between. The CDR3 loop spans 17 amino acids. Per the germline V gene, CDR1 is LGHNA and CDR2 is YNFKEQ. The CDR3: CASSQGPTGTANTEAFF. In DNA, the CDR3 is TGTGCCAGCAGCCAAGGGCCCACCGGGACGGCGAACACTGAAGCTTTCTTT.

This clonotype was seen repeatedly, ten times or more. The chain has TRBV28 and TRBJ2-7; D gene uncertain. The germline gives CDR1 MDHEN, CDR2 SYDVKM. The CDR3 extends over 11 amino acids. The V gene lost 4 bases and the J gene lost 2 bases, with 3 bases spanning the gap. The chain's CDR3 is CASSSPYEQYF. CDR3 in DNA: TGTGCCAGCAGTTCCCCCTACGAGCAGTACTTC.

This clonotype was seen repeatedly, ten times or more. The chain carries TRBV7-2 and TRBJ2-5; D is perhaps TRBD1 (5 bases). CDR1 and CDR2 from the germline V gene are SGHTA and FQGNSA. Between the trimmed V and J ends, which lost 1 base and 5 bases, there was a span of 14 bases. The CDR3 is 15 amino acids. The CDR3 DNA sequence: TGTGCCAGCAGCTTAGTAGGGGTTGGACGGGAGACCCAGTACTTC. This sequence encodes CASSLVGVGRETQYF.

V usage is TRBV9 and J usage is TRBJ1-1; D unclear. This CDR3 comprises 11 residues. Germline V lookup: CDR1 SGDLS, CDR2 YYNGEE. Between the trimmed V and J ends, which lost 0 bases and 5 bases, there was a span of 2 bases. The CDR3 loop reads CASSVVTEAFF. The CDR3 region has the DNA TGTGCCAGCAGCGTAGTAACTGAAGCTTTCTTT. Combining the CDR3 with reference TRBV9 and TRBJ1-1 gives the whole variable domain DSGVTQTPKHLITATGQRVTLRCSPRSGDLSVYWYQQSLDQGLQFLIQYYNGEERAKGNILERFSAQQFPDLHSELNLSSLELGDSALYFCASSVVTEAFFGQGTRLTVV.

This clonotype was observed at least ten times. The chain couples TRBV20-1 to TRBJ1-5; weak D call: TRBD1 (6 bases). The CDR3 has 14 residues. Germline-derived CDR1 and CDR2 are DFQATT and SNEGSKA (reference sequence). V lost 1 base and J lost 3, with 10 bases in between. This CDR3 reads CSARGGLTNQPQHF. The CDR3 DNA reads TGCAGTGCTAGAGGGGGGCTCACCAATCAGCCCCAGCATTTT.